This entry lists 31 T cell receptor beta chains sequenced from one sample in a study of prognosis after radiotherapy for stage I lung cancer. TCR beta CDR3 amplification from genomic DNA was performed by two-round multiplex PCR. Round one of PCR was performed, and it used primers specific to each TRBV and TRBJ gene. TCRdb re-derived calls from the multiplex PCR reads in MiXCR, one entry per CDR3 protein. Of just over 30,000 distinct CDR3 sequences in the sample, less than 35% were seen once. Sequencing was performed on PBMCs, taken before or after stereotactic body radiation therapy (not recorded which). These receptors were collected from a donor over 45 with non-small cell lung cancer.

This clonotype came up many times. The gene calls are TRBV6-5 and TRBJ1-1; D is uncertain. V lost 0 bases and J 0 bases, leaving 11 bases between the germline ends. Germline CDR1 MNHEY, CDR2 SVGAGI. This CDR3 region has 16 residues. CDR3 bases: TGTGCCAGCAGTTACTCTATCCTGCGAGTGAACACTGAAGCTTTCTTT. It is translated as CASSYSILRVNTEAFF.

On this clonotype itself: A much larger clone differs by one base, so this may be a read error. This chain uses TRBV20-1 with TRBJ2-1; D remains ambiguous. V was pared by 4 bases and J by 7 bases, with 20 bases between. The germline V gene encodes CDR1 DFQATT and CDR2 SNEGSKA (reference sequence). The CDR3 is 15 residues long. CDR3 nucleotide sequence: TGCAGTGCTACTCATGCGAGAGAGTCTGGGAATGAGCAGTTCTTC. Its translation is CSATHARESGNEQFF.

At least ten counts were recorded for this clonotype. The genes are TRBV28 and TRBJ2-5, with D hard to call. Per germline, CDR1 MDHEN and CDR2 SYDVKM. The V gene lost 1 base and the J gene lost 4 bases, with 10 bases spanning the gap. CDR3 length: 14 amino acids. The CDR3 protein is CASSLSEIPETQYF. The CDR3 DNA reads TGTGCCAGCAGTTTATCCGAGATCCCAGAGACCCAGTACTTC.

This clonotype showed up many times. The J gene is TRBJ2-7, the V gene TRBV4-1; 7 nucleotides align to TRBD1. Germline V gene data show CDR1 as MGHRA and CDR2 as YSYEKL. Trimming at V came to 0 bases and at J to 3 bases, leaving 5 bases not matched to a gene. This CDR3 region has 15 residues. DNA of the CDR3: TGCGCCAGCAGCCAAGAGACAGGGATTTTCTACGAGCAGTACTTC. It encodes CASSQETGIFYEQYF.

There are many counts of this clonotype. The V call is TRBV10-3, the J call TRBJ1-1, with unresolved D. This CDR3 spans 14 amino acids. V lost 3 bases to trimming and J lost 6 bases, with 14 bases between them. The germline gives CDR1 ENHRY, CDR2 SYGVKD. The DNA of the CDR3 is TGTGCCATCAGTGAAGCGGCCGGGGTCGCTGAAGCTTTCTTT. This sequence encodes CAISEAAGVAEAFF.

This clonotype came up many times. The CDR3 sequence: CASSFKTLDDNEQFF. CDR3 DNA sequence: TGTGCCAGCAGTTTCAAAACACTAGATGACAATGAGCAGTTCTTC. V is TRBV12-3 or TRBV12-4 and J is TRBJ2-1, with D perhaps matching TRBD2 (5 bases). Between the trimmed V and J ends, which lost 3 bases and 5 bases, there was a span of 14 bases. The CDR3 length is 15 residues.

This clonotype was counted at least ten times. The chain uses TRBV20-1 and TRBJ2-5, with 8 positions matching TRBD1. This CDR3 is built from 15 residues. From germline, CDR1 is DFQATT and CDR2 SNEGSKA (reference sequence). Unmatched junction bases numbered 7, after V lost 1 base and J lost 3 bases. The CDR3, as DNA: TGCAGTGCTAGAGCGGGACAGGAGATTAAAGAGACCCAGTACTTC. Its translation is CSARAGQEIKETQYF.

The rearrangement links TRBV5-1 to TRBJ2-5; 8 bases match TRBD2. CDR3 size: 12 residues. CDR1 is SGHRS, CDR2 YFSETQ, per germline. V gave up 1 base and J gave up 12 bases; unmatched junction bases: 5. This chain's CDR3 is CASSLNSGTKYF. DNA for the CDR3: TGCGCCAGCAGCTTGAATAGCGGGACTAAGTACTTC.

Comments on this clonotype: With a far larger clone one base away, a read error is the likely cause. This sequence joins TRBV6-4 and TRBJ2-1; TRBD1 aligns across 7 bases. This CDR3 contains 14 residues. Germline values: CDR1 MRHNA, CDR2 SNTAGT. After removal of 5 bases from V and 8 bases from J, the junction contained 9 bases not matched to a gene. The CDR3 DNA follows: TGTGCCAGCAGTCCCATGGACAGGTGCGATGAGCAGTTCTTC. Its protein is CASSPMDRCDEQFF.

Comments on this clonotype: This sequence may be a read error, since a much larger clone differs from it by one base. The CDR3 spells CASSLDTYFNYGYTF. The CDR3 coding sequence is TGCGCCAGCAGCTTGGACACGTATTTTAACTATGGCTACACCTTC. This chain connects TRBV5-1 to TRBJ1-2; D remains unclear. With 0 bases removed from V and 1 base from J, the gap between germline ends came to 10 bases. Germline loops: CDR1 SGHRS, CDR2 YFSETQ. The CDR3 covers 15 residues.

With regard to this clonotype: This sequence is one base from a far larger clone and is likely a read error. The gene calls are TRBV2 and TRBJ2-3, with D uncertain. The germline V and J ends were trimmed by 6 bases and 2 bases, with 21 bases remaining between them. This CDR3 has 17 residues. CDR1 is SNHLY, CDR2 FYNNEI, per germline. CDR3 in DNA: TGTGCCAGCAGCCCGGAGATCGGTGTGACCTACACAGATACGCAGTATTTT. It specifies CASSPEIGVTYTDTQYF. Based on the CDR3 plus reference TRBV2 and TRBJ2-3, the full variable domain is EPEVTQTPSHQVTQMGQEVILRCVPISNHLYFYWYRQILGQKVEFLVSFYNNEISEKSEIFDDQFSVERPDGSNFTLKIRSTKLEDSAMYFCASSPEIGVTYTDTQYFGPGTRLTVL.

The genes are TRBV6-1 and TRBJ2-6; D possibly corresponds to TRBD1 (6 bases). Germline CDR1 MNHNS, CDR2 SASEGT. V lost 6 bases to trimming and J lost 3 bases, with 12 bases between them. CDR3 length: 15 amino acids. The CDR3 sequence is CASRLQGVGANVLTF. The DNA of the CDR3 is TGTGCCAGCAGATTACAGGGAGTTGGGGCCAACGTCCTGACTTTC.

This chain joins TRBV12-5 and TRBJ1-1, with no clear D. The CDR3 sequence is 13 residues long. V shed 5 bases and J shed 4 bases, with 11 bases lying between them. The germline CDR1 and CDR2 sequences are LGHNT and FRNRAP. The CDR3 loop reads CASGQSVLTEAFF. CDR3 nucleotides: TGTGCTAGTGGTCAAAGCGTTCTCACTGAAGCTTTCTTT. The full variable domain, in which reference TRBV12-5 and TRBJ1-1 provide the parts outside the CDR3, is DARVTQTPRHKVTEMGQEVTMRCQPILGHNTVFWYRQTMMQGLELLAYFRNRAPLDDSGMPKDRFSAEMPDATLATLKIQPSEPRDSAVYFCASGQSVLTEAFFGQGTRLTVV.

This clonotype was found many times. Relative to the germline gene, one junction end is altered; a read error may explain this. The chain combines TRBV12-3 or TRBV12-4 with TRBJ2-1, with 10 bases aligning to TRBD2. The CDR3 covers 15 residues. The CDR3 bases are TGTGCCAGCAGTCTAGCGGGGGTCTCCTACAATGAGCAGTTCTTC. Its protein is CASSLAGVSYNEQFF.

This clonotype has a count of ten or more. The CDR3 loop is CASSWSTDTGELFF. DNA for the CDR3: TGCGCCAGCAGCTGGTCAACGGACACCGGGGAGCTGTTTTTT. The chain couples TRBV5-1 to TRBJ2-2; no clear D. There are 14 residues in the CDR3. Trimming took 3 bases from V and 3 from J, leaving 9 bases between them. Germline loops: CDR1 SGHRS, CDR2 YFSETQ.

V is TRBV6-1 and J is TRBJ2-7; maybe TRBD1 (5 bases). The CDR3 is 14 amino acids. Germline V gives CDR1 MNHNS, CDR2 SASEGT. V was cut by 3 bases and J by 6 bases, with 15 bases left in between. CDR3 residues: CASSDGQGKGEQYF. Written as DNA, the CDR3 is TGTGCCAGCAGTGACGGGCAGGGAAAAGGCGAGCAGTACTTC.

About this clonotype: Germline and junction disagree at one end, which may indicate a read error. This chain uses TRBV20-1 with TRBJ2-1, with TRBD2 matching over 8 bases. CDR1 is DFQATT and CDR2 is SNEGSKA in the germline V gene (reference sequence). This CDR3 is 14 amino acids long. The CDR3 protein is CSARDDTSGNDQFF. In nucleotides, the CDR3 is TGCAGTGCTAGAGATGATACTAGCGGCAATGATCAGTTCTTC.

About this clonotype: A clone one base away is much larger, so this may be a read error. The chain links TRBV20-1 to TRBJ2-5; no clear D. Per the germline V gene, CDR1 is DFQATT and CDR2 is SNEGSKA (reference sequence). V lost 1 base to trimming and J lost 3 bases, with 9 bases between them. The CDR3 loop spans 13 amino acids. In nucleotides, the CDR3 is TGCAGTGCTAGAGTACGGGCAGAAGAGACCCAGTACTTC. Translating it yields CSARVRAEETQYF.

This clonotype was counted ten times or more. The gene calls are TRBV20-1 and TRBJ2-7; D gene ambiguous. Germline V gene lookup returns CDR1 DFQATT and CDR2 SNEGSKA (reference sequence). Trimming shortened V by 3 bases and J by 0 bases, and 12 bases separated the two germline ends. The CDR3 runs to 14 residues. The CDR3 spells CSASPAPRSYEQYF. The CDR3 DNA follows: TGCAGTGCTAGCCCAGCGCCTCGCTCCTACGAGCAGTACTTC.

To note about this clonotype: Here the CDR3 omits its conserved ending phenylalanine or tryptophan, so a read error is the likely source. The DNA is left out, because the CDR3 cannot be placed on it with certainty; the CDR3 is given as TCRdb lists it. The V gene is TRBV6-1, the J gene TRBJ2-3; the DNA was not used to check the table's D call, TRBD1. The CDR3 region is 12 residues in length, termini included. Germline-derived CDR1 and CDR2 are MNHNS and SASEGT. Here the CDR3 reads CARSRDRGRPRY.

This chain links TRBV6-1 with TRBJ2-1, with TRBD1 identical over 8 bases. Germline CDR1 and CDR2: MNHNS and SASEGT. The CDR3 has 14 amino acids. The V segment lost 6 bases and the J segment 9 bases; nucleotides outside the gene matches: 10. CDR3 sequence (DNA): TGTGCCAGCAGGCCCATAACAGGGGGGATTGAGCAGTTCTTC. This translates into CASRPITGGIEQFF.

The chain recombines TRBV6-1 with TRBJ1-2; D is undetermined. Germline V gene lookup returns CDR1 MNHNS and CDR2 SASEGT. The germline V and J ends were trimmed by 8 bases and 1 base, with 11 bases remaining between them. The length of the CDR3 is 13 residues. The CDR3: CASAPGGNYGYTF. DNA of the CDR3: TGTGCCAGCGCCCCGGGTGGTAACTATGGCTACACCTTC.

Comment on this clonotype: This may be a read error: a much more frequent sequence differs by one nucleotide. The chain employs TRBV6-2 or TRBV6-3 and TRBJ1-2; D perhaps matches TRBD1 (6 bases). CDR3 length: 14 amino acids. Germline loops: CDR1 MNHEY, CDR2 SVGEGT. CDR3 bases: TGTGCCGGCAGTTACTATCAGGGGTCCTATGGCTACACCTTC. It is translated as CAGSYYQGSYGYTF.

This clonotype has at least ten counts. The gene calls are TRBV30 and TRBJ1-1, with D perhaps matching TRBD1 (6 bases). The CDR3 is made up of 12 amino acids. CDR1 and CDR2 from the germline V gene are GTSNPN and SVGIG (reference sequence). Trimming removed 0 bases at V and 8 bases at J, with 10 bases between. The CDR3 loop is CAWSVRQGEAFF. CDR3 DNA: TGTGCCTGGAGTGTACGGCAGGGGGAAGCTTTCTTT.

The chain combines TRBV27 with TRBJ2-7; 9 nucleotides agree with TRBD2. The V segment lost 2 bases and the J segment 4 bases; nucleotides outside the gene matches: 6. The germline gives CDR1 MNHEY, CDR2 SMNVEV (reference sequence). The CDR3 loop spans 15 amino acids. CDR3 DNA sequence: TGTGCCAGCAGTTTAGGTCCTAGCGGGATGTACGAGCAGTACTTC. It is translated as CASSLGPSGMYEQYF.

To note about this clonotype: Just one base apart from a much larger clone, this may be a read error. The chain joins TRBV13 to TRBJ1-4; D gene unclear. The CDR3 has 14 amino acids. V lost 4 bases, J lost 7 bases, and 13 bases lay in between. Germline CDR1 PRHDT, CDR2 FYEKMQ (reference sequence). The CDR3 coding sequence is TGTGCCAGCAGCTCCAGAGGTGTGGTTGAAAAACTGTTTTTT. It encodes CASSSRGVVEKLFF.

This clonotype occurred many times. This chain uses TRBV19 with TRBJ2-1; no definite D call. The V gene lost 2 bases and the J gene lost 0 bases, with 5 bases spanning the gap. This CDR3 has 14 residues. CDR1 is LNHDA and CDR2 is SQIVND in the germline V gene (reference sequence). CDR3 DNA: TGTGCCAGTAGTATAATGAGCTCCTACAATGAGCAGTTCTTC. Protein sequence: CASSIMSSYNEQFF.

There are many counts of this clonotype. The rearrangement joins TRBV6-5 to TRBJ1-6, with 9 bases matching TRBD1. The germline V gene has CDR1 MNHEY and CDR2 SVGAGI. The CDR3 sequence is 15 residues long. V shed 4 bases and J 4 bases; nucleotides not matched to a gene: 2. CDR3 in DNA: TGTGCCAGCAGTTCGGACAGGGGATATAATTCACCCCTCCACTTT. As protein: CASSSDRGYNSPLHF.

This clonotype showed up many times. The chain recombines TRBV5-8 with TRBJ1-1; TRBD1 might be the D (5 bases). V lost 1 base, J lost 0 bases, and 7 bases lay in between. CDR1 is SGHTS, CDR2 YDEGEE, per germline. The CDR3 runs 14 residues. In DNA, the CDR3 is TGTGCCAGCAGCTTGAGCAGGGTGAACACTGAAGCTTTCTTT. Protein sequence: CASSLSRVNTEAFF.

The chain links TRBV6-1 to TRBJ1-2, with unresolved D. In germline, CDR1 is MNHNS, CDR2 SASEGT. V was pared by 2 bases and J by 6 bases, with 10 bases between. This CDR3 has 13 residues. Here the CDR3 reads CASSEIQADGYTF. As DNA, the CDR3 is TGTGCCAGCAGTGAAATCCAGGCAGATGGCTACACCTTC.

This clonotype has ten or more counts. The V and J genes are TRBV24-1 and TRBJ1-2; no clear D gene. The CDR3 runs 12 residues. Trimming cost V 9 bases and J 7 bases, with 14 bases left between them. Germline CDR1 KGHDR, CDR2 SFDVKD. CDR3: CATGADGFGYTF. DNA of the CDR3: TGTGCCACCGGAGCGGACGGTTTTGGCTACACCTTC.